This T cell receptor (beta chain) was recovered during a study of shared clonotypes between healthy human individuals. Study in general: Each donor contributed plates that comprised three CD4 naive, three CD4 memory, two CD8 naive and one CD8 memory.

Per the germline V gene, CDR1 is SGHNT and CDR2 is YYREEE (reference sequence). The CDR3 is 15 amino acids. Trimming left V 3 bases short and J 9 bases short, with 16 bases between. Genomic DNA belonging to each subset was distributed in equal measure over several immunoSEQ plates. In the source study's methods: Filtering differed because ImmunoSEQ produced junction-only sequences that carried no quality scores. The repertoire was sequenced with immunoSEQ multiplex PCR; TCRdb's copy has only in-frame clones and lacks some. That table furnishes V, J and clone size, whereas the DNA furnished D and trimming. The sample shows around 2.3 million clones, nearly 97% of them seen only once.

This TCR was recovered from a man in his late teens or twenties in good health. The source material was naive CD4+ T cells sorted from blood. Subset meaning: CD45RA+ positively selected. The chain couples TRBV5-4 to TRBJ1-6; a weak D match, TRBD1 (6 bases). The CDR3 DNA reads TGTGCCAGCAGCTACTCTTCGGGGGGCGGTTCACCCCTCCACTTT. Its protein is CASSYSSGGGSPLHF.